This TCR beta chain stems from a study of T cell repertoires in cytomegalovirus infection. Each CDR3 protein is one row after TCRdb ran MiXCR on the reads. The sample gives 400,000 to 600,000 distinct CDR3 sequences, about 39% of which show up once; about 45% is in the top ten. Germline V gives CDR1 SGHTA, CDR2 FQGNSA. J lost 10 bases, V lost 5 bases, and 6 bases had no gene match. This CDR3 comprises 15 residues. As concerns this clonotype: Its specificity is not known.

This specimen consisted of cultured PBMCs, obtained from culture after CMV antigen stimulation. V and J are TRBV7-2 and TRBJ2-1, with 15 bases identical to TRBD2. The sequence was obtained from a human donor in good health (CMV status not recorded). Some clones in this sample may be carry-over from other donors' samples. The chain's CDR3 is CASSRQGLAGGEQFF. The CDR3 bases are TGTGCCAGCAGCCGGCAGGGACTAGCGGGGGGAGAGCAGTTCTTC.